The 16 T cell receptor beta chains below all came from one sample that was sequenced in a study of shared clonotypes between healthy human individuals. Libraries were prepared by immunoSEQ multiplex PCR; TCRdb keeps only in-frame clonotypes and omits some of them. Altogether over a million clones are present, roughly 80% being singletons, with the ten largest covering approximately 1.5%. What was sequenced was memory CD4+ T cells sorted from blood. The subset is: CD45RA-negative fraction. The receptors originated from a man between 18 and 35 years old in good health.

The V and J genes are TRBV4-1 and TRBJ1-2; no firm D call. The V gene's germline CDR1 is MGHRA and CDR2 YSYEKL. This CDR3 spans 12 amino acids. V was shortened by 5 bases and J by 8 bases, with 12 bases between the two germline ends. CDR3 amino acids: CASSYGLGGYTF. The CDR3, as DNA: TGCGCCAGCAGCTACGGACTGGGAGGCTACACCTTC.

There are many counts of this clone. Other DNA sequences in this sample translate to the same CDR3. The chain joins TRBV5-1 to TRBJ1-3; D is ambiguous. Per germline, CDR1 SGHRS and CDR2 YFSETQ. The CDR3 loop spans 13 amino acids. The V and J ends lost 0 bases and 3 bases respectively, with 4 bases between them. The CDR3 region is CASSLDSGNTIYF. In nucleotides, the CDR3 is TGCGCCAGCAGCTTGGACAGTGGAAACACCATATATTTT.

The chain uses TRBV9 and TRBJ2-2; 12 bases agree with TRBD2. Germline CDR1 and CDR2: SGDLS and YYNGEE. The CDR3 length is 16 residues. The V segment lost 4 bases and the J segment 6 bases; nucleotides outside the gene matches: 7. The CDR3 DNA sequence: TGTGCCAGCAGCCCTCGACTAGCGGGAGTGTCCGGGGAGCTGTTTTTT. This encodes CASSPRLAGVSGELFF.

J is TRBJ1-5 and V is TRBV28, with D possibly matching TRBD1 (5 bases). CDR3 length equals 17 residues. In germline, CDR1 is MDHEN, CDR2 SYDVKM. V lost 5 bases, J lost 2 bases, and 19 bases lay in between. Here the CDR3 DNA reads TGTGCCAGCAGTACCTCCTCAGGATGGGGGGGCAATCAGCCCCAGCATTTT. This codes for CASSTSSGWGGNQPQHF.

This chain uses TRBV19 with TRBJ2-7; no firm D call. V lost 1 base and J 0 bases, leaving 7 bases between the germline ends. Per the germline V gene, CDR1 is LNHDA and CDR2 is SQIVND (reference sequence). CDR3 length: 14 amino acids. CDR3 loop: CASSIAQNSYEQYF. The CDR3 DNA reads TGTGCCAGTAGTATAGCACAGAACTCCTACGAGCAGTACTTC.

This clone was observed once. The gene calls are TRBV18 and TRBJ2-5; unclear D gene. V dropped 6 bases and J dropped 1 base, with 15 bases sitting between them. CDR1 is KGHSH and CDR2 is LQKENI in the germline V gene. The CDR3 is 15 amino acids. In DNA form, the CDR3 reads TGTGCCAGCTCCCCCTTGGGGTCGACCCAAGAGACCCAGTACTTC. It translates to CASSPLGSTQETQYF.

The chain recombines TRBV29-1 with TRBJ2-1; D tentatively reads TRBD1 or TRBD2 (5 bases each). CDR3 length: 14 amino acids. Germline V gene data show CDR1 as SQVTM and CDR2 as ANQGSEA. The V end lost 4 bases, the J end lost 7 bases, and 17 bases lay between the germline ends. The CDR3: CSVAGPSEINEQFF. In nucleotides, the CDR3 is TGCAGCGTTGCGGGACCCAGCGAGATAAATGAGCAGTTCTTC.

CDR3 in DNA: TGTGCCAGCACTTTCTTTCCCGGGACATTCTACGAGCAGTACTTC. This translates into CASTFFPGTFYEQYF. The rearrangement links TRBV18 to TRBJ2-7; tentatively, D is TRBD1 (6 bases). The CDR3 consists of 15 residues. Germline CDR1 reads KGHSH; CDR2 reads LQKENI. Trimming took off 8 bases at V and 3 bases at J, with 20 bases between the two ends.

This clone was detected only once. The chain joins TRBV4-2 to TRBJ2-5; 8 bases match TRBD2. CDR3 length: 16 amino acids. Germline CDR1 is LGHNA and CDR2 is YNFKEQ. V was clipped by 1 base and J by 5 bases; unmatched bases: 9. The CDR3 DNA sequence: TGTGCCAGCAGCCAAGGCGGGGGGAACTTAAGGGAGACCCAGTACTTC. Protein: CASSQGGGNLRETQYF.

The rearrangement uses TRBV10-1 and TRBJ2-7, with D possibly being TRBD1 (6 bases). CDR1 and CDR2 (germline): WNHNN, SYGVQD (reference sequence). The CDR3 totals 12 residues. Deletions cut 5 bases from V and 7 bases from J, with 12 bases between. CDR3 loop: CASSPGQREQYF. CDR3 sequence (DNA): TGCGCCAGCAGTCCCGGACAGAGGGAGCAGTACTTC.

As to this clone: The sample carries other DNA sequences with the same CDR3. This chain connects TRBV28 to TRBJ2-3; D is uncertain. Trimming removed 6 bases at V and 3 bases at J, with 7 bases between. CDR1 is MDHEN, CDR2 SYDVKM, per germline. The CDR3 covers 12 residues. In DNA form, the CDR3 reads TGTGCCAGCAGCTCTAGGACAGATACGCAGTATTTT. Its translation is CASSSRTDTQYF.

This chain joins TRBV11-2 and TRBJ2-2, with D perhaps matching TRBD2 (5 bases). Germline loops: CDR1 SGHAT, CDR2 FQNNGV. This CDR3 has 16 amino acids. Trimming pared 1 base from V and 5 bases from J, leaving 14 bases between. Written as DNA, the CDR3 is TGTGCCAGCAGCTTAGGTCCGGGTCCGGGGACCGGGGAGCTGTTTTTT. It is translated as CASSLGPGPGTGELFF. Full variable domain (outside the CDR3, taken from reference TRBV11-2 and TRBJ2-2): EAGVAQSPRYKIIEKRQSVAFWCNPISGHATLYWYQQILGQGPKLLIQFQNNGVVDDSQLPKDRFSAERLKGVDSTLKIQPAKLEDSAVYLCASSLGPGPGTGELFFGEGSRLTVL.

As to this clone: Possible read error: a much larger clone is one base away. At the DNA level, this CDR3 is encoded by other sequences in the same sample as well. V is TRBV5-6 and J is TRBJ2-3, with no clear D. The CDR3 length is 13 residues. Trimming removed 1 base from V and 0 bases from J, with 3 bases in between. From germline, CDR1 is SGHDT and CDR2 YYEEEE. The CDR3 nucleotides are TGTGCCAGCAGCTTGACAAGCACAGATACGCAGTATTTT. This gives the protein CASSLTSTDTQYF.

This chain connects TRBV19 to TRBJ2-7; 8 nucleotides line up with TRBD1. CDR3 length: 20 amino acids. The ends lost 3 bases at V and 1 base at J; junction bases unmatched: 20. Germline V gives CDR1 LNHDA, CDR2 SQIVND (reference sequence). CDR3 region: CASSISTGQGWSSTSYEQYF. CDR3 nucleotides: TGTGCCAGTAGTATCTCTACCGGACAGGGATGGTCATCGACGTCCTACGAGCAGTACTTC.

The J gene is TRBJ2-7, the V gene TRBV19; 7 bases match TRBD1. Germline V lookup: CDR1 LNHDA, CDR2 SQIVND (reference sequence). The CDR3 length is 13 residues. Germline trimming cut 5 bases from V and 6 bases from J; bases unmatched to any gene: 7. CDR3 in DNA: TGTGCCAGTAGTGTTTACAGGGGCCTCGAGCAGTACTTC. As protein: CASSVYRGLEQYF.

The V and J genes are TRBV5-1 and TRBJ2-7, with 8 positions matching TRBD1. The germline gives CDR1 SGHRS, CDR2 YFSETQ. V lost 0 bases to trimming and J lost 3 bases; unmatched junction nucleotides: 8. The CDR3 runs 16 residues. CDR3 loop: CASSLGGQGAIYEQYF. In nucleotides, the CDR3 is TGCGCCAGCAGCTTGGGTGGGCAGGGGGCAATCTACGAGCAGTACTTC.